This is a list of T cell receptor beta chains from one sample in a study of radiotherapy plus CTLA-4 blockade in lung cancer. Produced via immunoSEQ multiplex PCR; TCRdb's table is partial and in-frame only. Among approximately 40,000 clones listed, around 86% were seen once. Specimen: peripheral blood, collected from a patient treated with radiotherapy plus ipilimumab. The receptors come from a human donor with non-small cell lung cancer whose response to radiotherapy plus ipilimumab could not be evaluated. The CDR3 runs from the conserved cysteine through the conserved F or W. Fields, in order: J gene, CDR3 length, V gene, CDR3 protein.

TRBJ1-5 15 TRBV7-9 CASSPAGALNQPQHF
TRBJ2-7 14 TRBV7-8 CASSQGQGQREQYF
TRBJ2-3 15 TRBV9 CASATKQGLTDTQYF
TRBJ2-7 13 TRBV9 CASSVGPGDEQYF
TRBJ2-6 18 TRBV7-3 CASSPIAGVSSGANVLTF
TRBJ2-1 17 TRBV4-1 CASSLTSRGSTYNEQFF
TRBJ1-2 12 TRBV28 CASRGGHYGYTF
TRBJ1-3 15 TRBV7-2 CASSPQTGTGNTIYF
TRBJ1-2 14 TRBV6-4 CASSLPPGTRGYTF
TRBJ1-2 18 TRBV9 CASSAWSSGTDTPYGYTF
TRBJ1-2 11 TRBV2 CASSKGDGYTF
TRBJ2-7 13 TRBV5-4 CASSSGGYYEQYF
NA 13 TRBV11-2 CASNPGSSYEQYF
TRBJ1-2 13 TRBV28 CASTPGQGYGYTF
TRBJ2-7 11 TRBV7-9 CASSWAGTLYF
TRBJ1-5 15 TRBV10-1 CASSDGGYSNQPQHF
TRBJ2-7 14 TRBV19 CASSIGTVSYEQYF
TRBJ1-6 15 TRBV19 CASGQRSSYNSPLHF
TRBJ1-2 14 TRBV5-1 CASSRTGANYGYTF
TRBJ1-1 15 TRBV28 CASSPRTGGNTEAFF
TRBJ2-1 14 TRBV28 CASSPRLVYNEQFF
TRBJ2-3 14 TRBV9 CASSDASSTDTQYF
TRBJ2-4 15 TRBV9 CASSQAGGQLNIQYF
TRBJ2-1 16 TRBV7-3 CASSLTSGWPDNEQFF
TRBJ1-2 11 TRBV28 CASSNPGGYTF
TRBJ2-7 14 TRBV5-6 CASSLGTGIYEQYF
TRBJ2-3 14 TRBV7-3 CASSFGGLADTQYF
TRBJ2-1 14 TRBV7-3 CASRRDSSYNEQFF
TRBJ2-7 14 TRBV11-3 CASSRAGVGSEQYF
TRBJ1-1 15 TRBV11-2 CASSSGFSENTEAFF
TRBJ1-1 14 TRBV29-1 CSVEGATENTEAFF
TRBJ2-7 16 TRBV4-1 CASSHPTGHLSYEQYF
TRBJ2-7 15 TRBV5-1 CASSSRGGARGEQYF
TRBJ1-1 13 TRBV9 CASSVLESDPAFF
TRBJ2-7 13 TRBV19 CASRPGTAYEQYF
TRBJ1-4 15 TRBV4-2 CASSQEGARHEKLFF
TRBJ2-7 13 TRBV28 CASLSGDSYEQYF
TRBJ1-1 12 TRBV6-5 CASSPSGTEAFF
TRBJ2-3 16 TRBV28 CASSPGGQGAPDTQYF
TRBJ2-1 16 TRBV28 CASSGGVAISYNEQFF
TRBJ2-5 15 TRBV7-9 CASSYRGLAGETQYF
TRBJ2-2 13 TRBV28 CASGTGYTGELFF
TRBJ1-6 14 TRBV6-1 CASIDRADNSPLHF
TRBJ2-1 16 TRBV5-1 CASSLFPSGSYNEQFF
TRBJ2-5 14 TRBV29-1 CSVVGTAGSETQYF
TRBJ1-3 15 TRBV19 CASKQGPARGNTIYF
TRBJ2-3 13 TRBV6-1 CASKGLAGAHKSF
TRBJ2-1 16 TRBV9 CASSVLAGGPDNEQFF
TRBJ2-3 15 TRBV5-1 CASSLELAGGDTQYF
TRBJ1-1 14 TRBV5-1 CASSLGPGSTEAFF
TRBJ2-1 15 TRBV7-6 CASSSLAGGDNEQFF
TRBJ2-4 15 TRBV4-1 CASSQPRIAKNIQYF